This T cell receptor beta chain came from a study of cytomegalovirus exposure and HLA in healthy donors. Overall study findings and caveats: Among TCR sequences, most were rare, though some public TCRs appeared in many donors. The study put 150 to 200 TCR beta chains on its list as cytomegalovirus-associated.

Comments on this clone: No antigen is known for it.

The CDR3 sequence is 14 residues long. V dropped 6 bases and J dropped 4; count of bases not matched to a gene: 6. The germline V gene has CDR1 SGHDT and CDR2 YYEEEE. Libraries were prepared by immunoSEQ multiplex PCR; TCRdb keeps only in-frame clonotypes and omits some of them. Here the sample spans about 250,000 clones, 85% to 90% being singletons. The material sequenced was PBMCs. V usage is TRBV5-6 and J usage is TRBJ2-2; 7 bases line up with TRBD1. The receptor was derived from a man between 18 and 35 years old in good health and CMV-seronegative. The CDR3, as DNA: TGTGCCAGCAACCCAGGGGGTCTCACCGGGGAGCTGTTTTTT. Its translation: CASNPGGLTGELFF.